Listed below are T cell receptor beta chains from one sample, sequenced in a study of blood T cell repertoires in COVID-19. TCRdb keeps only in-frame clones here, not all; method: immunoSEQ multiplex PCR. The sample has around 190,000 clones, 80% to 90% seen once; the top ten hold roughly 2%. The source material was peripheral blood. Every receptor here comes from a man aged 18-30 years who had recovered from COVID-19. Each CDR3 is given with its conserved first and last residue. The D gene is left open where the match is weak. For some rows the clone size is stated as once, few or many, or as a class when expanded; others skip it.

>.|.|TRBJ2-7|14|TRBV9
TGTGCCAGCAGCGCCGACAGTTCTCGGTACGAGCAGTACTTC
CASSADSSRYEQYF
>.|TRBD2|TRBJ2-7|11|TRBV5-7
TGTGCCATGACTAGCCGCTACGAGCAGTACTTC
CAMTSRYEQYF
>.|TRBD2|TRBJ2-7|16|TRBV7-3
TGTGCCAGCAGCTTAAGGGGAGGGGACTCATTCTACGAGCAGTACTTC
CASSLRGGDSFYEQYF
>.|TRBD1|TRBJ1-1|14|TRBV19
TGTGCCACAAACCCAGGGGGCGCCAGGGCTGAAGCTTTCTTT
CATNPGGARAEAFF
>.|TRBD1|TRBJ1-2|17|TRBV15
TGTGCCACCAGCAGAGATTTTAACGGACAGGCTAACTATGGCTACACCTTC
CATSRDFNGQANYGYTF
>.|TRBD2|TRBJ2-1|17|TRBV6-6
TGTGCCAGCAGCCGACGGGTTAGCGGGAGCTCCTACAATGAGCAGTTCTTC
CASSRRVSGSSYNEQFF
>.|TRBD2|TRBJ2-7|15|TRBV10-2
TGCGCCAGCAGTGGGATTAGCGGGAGTAGCAACGAGCAGTACTTC
CASSGISGSSNEQYF
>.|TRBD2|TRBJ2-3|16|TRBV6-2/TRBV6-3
TGTGCCAGCAGCCCCGCGGGAGCAGGTTCCGGAGATACGCAGTATTTT
CASSPAGAGSGDTQYF
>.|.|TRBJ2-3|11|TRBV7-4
TGTGCCAGCAGCCACACAGATACGCAGTATTTT
CASSHTDTQYF
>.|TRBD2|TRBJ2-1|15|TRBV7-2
TGTGCCAGCAAGAAGGGACTAGCGGCGTACAATGAGCAGTTCTTC
CASKKGLAAYNEQFF
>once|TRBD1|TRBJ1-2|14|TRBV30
TGTGCCTGGACCGACGACAGGGAAATAGTTAGCTACACCTTC
CAWTDDREIVSYTF
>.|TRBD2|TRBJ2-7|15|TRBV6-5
TGTGCCAGCAGTTTAATAAGCGGGAGCCCCTACGAGCAGTACTTC
CASSLISGSPYEQYF
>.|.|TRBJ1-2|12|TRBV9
TGTGCCAGCAGCAGTAGTGGAGCGTTCAAGACCTTC
CASSSSGAFKTF
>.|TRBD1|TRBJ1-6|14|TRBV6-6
TGTGCCAGCAGAGGACAGGCAGATAATTCACCCCTCCACTTT
CASRGQADNSPLHF
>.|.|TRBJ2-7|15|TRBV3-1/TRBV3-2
TGTGCCAGCAGCCGACCTAGGAGTTTGGCCACTGAGCAGTACTTC
CASSRPRSLATEQYF
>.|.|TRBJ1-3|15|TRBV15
TGTGCCACCAGCAGAGGGGACTTAACTGGAAACACCATATATTTT
CATSRGDLTGNTIYF
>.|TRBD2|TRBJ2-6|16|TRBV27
TGTGCCAGCAGTTTAACTAGCGCGAGAGGGGCCAACGTCCTGACTTTC
CASSLTSARGANVLTF
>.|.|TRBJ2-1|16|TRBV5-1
TGCGCCAGCAGCTGGGCGTCCCATAGCTCCTACAATGAGCAGTTCTTC
CASSWASHSSYNEQFF
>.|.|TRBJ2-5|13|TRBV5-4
TGTGCCAGCAGCTCTGGCCCCCAAGAGACCCAGTACTTC
CASSSGPQETQYF
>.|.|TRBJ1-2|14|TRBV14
TGTGCCAGCAGCCAAGATAGGGGTCTCGGCGGCTACACCTTC
CASSQDRGLGGYTF
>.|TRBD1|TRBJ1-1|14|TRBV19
TGTGCCAGTAACTATGACAGGGTTAACACTGAAGCTTTCTTT
CASNYDRVNTEAFF
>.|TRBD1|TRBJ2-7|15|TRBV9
TGTGCCAGCAGCGTAGACTCGAGGGGGCTAAACGAGCAGTACTTC
CASSVDSRGLNEQYF
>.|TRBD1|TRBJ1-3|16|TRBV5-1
TGCGCCAGCAGACGAAACCCGACAGGGGCTGGAAACACCATATATTTT
CASRRNPTGAGNTIYF
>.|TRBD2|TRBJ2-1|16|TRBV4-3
TGCGCCAGCCGACTATCTCTTGCGGGAGGGCCCAATGAGCAGTTCTTC
CASRLSLAGGPNEQFF
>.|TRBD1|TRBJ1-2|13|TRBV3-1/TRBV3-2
TGTGCCAGCAGCGCGACAGGGGACAGTTCCTACACCTTC
CASSATGDSSYTF
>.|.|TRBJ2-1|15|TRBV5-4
TGTGCCAGCAGCCTTTTCCAGGAAACCTACAATGAGCAGTTCTTC
CASSLFQETYNEQFF
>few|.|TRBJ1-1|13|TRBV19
TGTGCCAGTAGTATAGTAGGGGGCACTGAAGCTTTCTTT
CASSIVGGTEAFF
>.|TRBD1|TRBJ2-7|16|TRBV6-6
TGTGCCAGCAGCCCAGGGGGTAGACATAGCTCCTACGAGCAGTACTTC
CASSPGGRHSSYEQYF
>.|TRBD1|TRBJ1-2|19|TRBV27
TGTGCCAGCAGCGACACTCCGGGACAGGGGCGTAAAGCTAACTATGGCTACACCTTC
CASSDTPGQGRKANYGYTF
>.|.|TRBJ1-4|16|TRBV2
TGTGCCAGCAGTGAGGACCGGGGGGCACTTAATGAAAAACTGTTTTTT
CASSEDRGALNEKLFF
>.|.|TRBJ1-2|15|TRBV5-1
TGCGCCAGCAGCCCGAGCGGGGAATATCACTATGGCTACACCTTC
CASSPSGEYHYGYTF
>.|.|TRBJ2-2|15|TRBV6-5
TGTGCCAGCAGTTATTCATCACTGAGCACCGGGGAGCTGTTTTTT
CASSYSSLSTGELFF
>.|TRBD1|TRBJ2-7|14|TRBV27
TGTGCCAGCAGGCGTGGGACAGGGACCTACGAGCAGTACTTC
CASRRGTGTYEQYF
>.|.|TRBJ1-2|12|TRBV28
TGTGCCAGCAGTCCAGGCATCTATAGCTACACCTTC
CASSPGIYSYTF
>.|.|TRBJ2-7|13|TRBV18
TGTGCCAGCTCACCGGACAGATCCTACGAGCAGTACTTC
CASSPDRSYEQYF
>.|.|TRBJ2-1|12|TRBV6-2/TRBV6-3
TGTGCCAGCAGTCCCGGCCTAGGCAGGCAGTTCTTC
CASSPGLGRQFF
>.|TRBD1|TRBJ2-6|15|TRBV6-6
TGTGCCAGCAGGAGACAGGGGGCTGGGGCCAACGTCCTGACTTTC
CASRRQGAGANVLTF
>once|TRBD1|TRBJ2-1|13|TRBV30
TGTGCCTGGAGGCAGGGGGCCTACAATGAGCAGTTCTTC
CAWRQGAYNEQFF
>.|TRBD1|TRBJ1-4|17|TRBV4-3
TGCGCCAGCAGCCAAGGGGAGATCAGGACAGGAGGCGAAAAACTGTTTTTT
CASSQGEIRTGGEKLFF
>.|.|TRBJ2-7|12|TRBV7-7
TGTGCTAGCAGCTTTGGGCGCTGCGAGCAGTACTTC
CASSFGRCEQYF
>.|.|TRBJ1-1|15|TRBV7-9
TGTGCCAGCAGCTTAGCCGGGGCGGCCGGGGGGGAAGCTTTCTTT
CASSLAGAAGGEAFF
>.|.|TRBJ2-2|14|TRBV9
TGTGCCAGCAGCGTAAGCCAGAACACCGGGGAGCTGTTTTTT
CASSVSQNTGELFF
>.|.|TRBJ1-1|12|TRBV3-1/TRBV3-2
TGTGCCAGCAGCCAGAGAGATACCGAAGCTTTCTTT
CASSQRDTEAFF
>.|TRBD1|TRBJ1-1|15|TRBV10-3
TGTGCCATCAGTGAGTCGAGACAGGGGAACACTGAAGCTTTCTTT
CAISESRQGNTEAFF
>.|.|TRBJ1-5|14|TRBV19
TGTGCCAGTAGTGGGGGGGGGAGCAATCAGCCCCAGCATTTT
CASSGGGSNQPQHF
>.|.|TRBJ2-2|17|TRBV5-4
TGTGCCAGCAGTCCACCCAATCCGGTGGCGAACACCGGGGAGCTGTTTTTT
CASSPPNPVANTGELFF
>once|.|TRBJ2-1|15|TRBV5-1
TGCGCCAGCAGCTTGGCCGGGAGTTCCTACAATGAGCAGTTCTTC
CASSLAGSSYNEQFF
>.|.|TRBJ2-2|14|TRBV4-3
TGCGCCAGCAGTATTATATCGTCCACCGGGGAGCTGTTTTTT
CASSIISSTGELFF
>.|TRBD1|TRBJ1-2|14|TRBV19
TGTGCCAGTAGGGGAAGGGGGCTGGTCTATGGCTACACCTTC
CASRGRGLVYGYTF
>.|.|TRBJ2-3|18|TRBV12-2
TGTGCAAGTCGCTTAGGGGTCCACACTAGCGGTGAGACAGATACGCAGTATTTT
CASRLGVHTSGETDTQYF
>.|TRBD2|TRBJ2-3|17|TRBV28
TGTGCCAGCAGTCCTATCGCGGCGGGGGTAAGCACAGATACGCAGTATTTT
CASSPIAAGVSTDTQYF
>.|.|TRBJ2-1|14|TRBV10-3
TGTGCCACACAAAACCCCCAGGGTCGCAATGAGCAGTTCTTC
CATQNPQGRNEQFF
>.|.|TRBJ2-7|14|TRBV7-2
TGTGCCAGCAGCTTGACAGGTAGAACCTACGAGCAGTACTTC
CASSLTGRTYEQYF
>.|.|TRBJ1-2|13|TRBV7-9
TGTGCCAGCAGCTTTCAGGTTTCCTATGGCTACACCTTC
CASSFQVSYGYTF
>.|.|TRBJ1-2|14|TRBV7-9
TGTGCCAGCAGCTACAGCAGTCCAGGGAAAGGCTACACCTTC
CASSYSSPGKGYTF
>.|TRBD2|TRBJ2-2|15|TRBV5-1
TGCGCCAGCAGCTTGGGGGATAGCGGGACCGGGGAGCTGTTTTTT
CASSLGDSGTGELFF
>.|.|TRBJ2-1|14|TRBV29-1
TGCAGCGTTGAAGCGGGGTGGACCTACAATGAGCAGTTCTTC
CSVEAGWTYNEQFF